This T cell receptor (beta chain) is from a study of shared clonotypes between healthy human individuals. The CDR3 has 14 residues. The V end was cut by 0 bases, the J end by 4 bases, with 9 bases between. CDR1 is PRHDT and CDR2 is FYEKMQ in the germline V gene (reference sequence). As regards this clone: The same CDR3 is also encoded by other DNA sequences in this sample.

Assay: immunoSEQ multiplex PCR; the TCRdb copy retains only in-frame clones and omits some. The sample includes over 300,000 clones, about nine tenths seen only once; the top ten take 15% to 20%. Sequencing was performed on memory CD8+ T cells sorted from blood. Described subset: CD45RO+ cells pooled with CCR7-negative TemRA cells. The chain recombines TRBV13 with TRBJ1-2, with D perhaps TRBD1 (6 bases). This TCR came from a man younger than 30 in good health. The chain's CDR3 is CASSLGQGSYGYTF. Written as DNA, the CDR3 is TGTGCCAGCAGCTTAGGACAGGGAAGCTATGGCTACACCTTC.